Sequencing of this T cell receptor beta chain was carried out in a study of cytomegalovirus exposure and HLA in healthy donors. Primers for the PCR totalled 60 Vbeta and 13 Jbeta. Generated by immunoSEQ multiplex PCR, the TCRdb table keeps only in-frame clones and is missing some. The sample records some 140,000 clones, 80% being singletons. General study points: By HLA locus, TCR association rates varied in a later analysis, with DRB1 showing the most and HLA-C the fewest.

The CDR3 length is 19 residues. The germline V gene has CDR1 SEHNR and CDR2 FQNEAQ (reference sequence). On this clone: Its target is not known. One end of the junction fails to match germline, which may point to a read error.

The specimen sequenced was PBMCs. The rearrangement uses TRBV7-9 and TRBJ2-3, with 11 bases that match TRBD2. The clonotype comes from a man aged 25 to 40 in good health and CMV-seropositive. DNA for the CDR3: TGTTCCAGCAGCTTAACTAGCGGGGGCGACACATCTAGCACAGATACGCAGTATTTT. The encoded protein is CSSSLTSGGDTSSTDTQYF.